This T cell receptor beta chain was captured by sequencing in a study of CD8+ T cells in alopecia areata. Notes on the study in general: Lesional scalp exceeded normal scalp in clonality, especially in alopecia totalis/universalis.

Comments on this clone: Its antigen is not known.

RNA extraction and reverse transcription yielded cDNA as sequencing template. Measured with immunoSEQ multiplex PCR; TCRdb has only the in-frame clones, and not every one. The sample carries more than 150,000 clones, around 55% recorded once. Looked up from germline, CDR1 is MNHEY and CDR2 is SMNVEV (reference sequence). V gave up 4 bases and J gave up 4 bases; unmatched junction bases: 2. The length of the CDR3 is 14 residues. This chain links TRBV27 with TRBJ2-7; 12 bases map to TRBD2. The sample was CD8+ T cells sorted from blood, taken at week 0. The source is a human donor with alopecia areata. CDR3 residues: CASSSGLAGYEQYF. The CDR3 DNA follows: TGTGCCAGCAGTTCAGGACTAGCGGGGTACGAGCAGTACTTC.